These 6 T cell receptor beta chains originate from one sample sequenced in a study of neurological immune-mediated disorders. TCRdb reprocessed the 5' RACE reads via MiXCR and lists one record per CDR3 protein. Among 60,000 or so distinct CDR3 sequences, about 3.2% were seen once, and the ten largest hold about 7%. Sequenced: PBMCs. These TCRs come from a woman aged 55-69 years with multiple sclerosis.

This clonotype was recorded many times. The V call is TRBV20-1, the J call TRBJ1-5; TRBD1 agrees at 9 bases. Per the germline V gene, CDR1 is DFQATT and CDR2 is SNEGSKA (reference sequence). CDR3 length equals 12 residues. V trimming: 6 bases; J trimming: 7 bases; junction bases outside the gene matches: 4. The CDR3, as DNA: TGCAGTGCCAAACAGGGGGCCCAGCCCCAGCATTTT. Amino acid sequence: CSAKQGAQPQHF.

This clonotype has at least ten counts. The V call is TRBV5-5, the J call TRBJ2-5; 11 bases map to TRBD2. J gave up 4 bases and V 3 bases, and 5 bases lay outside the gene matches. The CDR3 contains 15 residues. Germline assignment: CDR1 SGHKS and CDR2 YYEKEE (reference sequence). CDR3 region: CASSSKGLAGETQYF. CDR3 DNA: TGTGCCAGCAGCTCAAAAGGACTAGCGGGAGAGACCCAGTACTTC.

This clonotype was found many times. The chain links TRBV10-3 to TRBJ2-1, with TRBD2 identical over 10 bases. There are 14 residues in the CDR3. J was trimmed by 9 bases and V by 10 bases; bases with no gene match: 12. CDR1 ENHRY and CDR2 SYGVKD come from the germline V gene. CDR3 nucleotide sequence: TGTGCCACCCAGGTCGCTAGCGGGGGTATTGAGCAGTTCTTC. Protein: CATQVASGGIEQFF.

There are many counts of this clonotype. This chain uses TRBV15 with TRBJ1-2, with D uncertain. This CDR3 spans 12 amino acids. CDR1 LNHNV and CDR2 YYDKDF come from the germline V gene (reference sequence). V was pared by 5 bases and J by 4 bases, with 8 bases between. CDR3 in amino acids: CATSRSTYGYTF. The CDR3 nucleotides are TGTGCCACCAGCCGGAGTACCTATGGCTACACCTTC.

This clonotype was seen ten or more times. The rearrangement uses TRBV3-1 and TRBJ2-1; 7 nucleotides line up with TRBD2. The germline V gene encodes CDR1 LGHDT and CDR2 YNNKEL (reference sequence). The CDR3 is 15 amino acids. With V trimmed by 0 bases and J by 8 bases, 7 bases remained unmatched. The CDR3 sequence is CASSQDGGRADEQFF. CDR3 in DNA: TGTGCCAGCAGCCAAGATGGAGGGAGGGCTGATGAGCAGTTCTTC.

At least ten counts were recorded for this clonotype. The CDR3 nucleotides read TGCAGCGTTGACGCCGGAGGCGGGAGTTCCTACAATGAGCAGTTCTTC. It specifies CSVDAGGGSSYNEQFF. The rearrangement links TRBV29-1 to TRBJ2-1; 7 nucleotides agree with TRBD2. Germline assignment: CDR1 SQVTM and CDR2 ANQGSEA. V was clipped by 3 bases and J by 1 base; unmatched bases: 9. The CDR3 is 16 residues long.